This TCR beta chain was captured by sequencing in a study of shared clonotypes between healthy human individuals. Germline V gene lookup returns CDR1 SGHRS and CDR2 YFSETQ. Trimming cost V 4 bases and J 4 bases; bases outside gene matches: 6. CDR3 length equals 14 residues. Study outcomes and limitations: Genetic and exposure-history diversity was limited by the small donor number. Larger estimated richness was generally seen in naive subsets than in memory subsets. Rarefaction demonstrated incomplete sorted-subset sequencing despite large depth.

Assay: immunoSEQ multiplex PCR; the TCRdb copy retains only in-frame clones and omits some. The data hold some 2,000,000 clones, with approximately 95% observed a single time. Turning to this clone: The antigen remains undetermined.

This chain joins TRBV5-1 and TRBJ1-2, with TRBD1 identical over 8 bases. The sequencing input was naive CD4+ T cells sorted from blood. Subset in this sample: CD45RA+ positively selected. The clonotype originates from a man younger than 35 in good health. The CDR3: CASSPRQGSYGYTF. The CDR3 DNA sequence: TGCGCCAGCAGCCCCCGACAGGGGTCCTATGGCTACACCTTC.